This T cell receptor (beta chain) stems from a study of shared clonotypes between healthy human individuals. On the study more broadly: Each donor's CD4 naive and CD4 memory cells filled three plates apiece, CD8 naive two, and CD8 memory one.

Memory CD4+ cells were the fraction left after CD45RA+ naive selection. The V end lost 0 bases, the J end lost 7 bases, and 12 bases lay between the germline ends. Germline CDR1 reads GTSNPN; CDR2 reads SVGIG (reference sequence). CDR3 size: 14 residues. Some clones are missing from TCRdb's copy, which holds only in-frame ones; the method was immunoSEQ multiplex PCR. The table includes roughly 2.5 million clones, roughly nine tenths detected once. The origin of this receptor is a man younger than 35 in good health. The sequenced sample was naive CD4+ T cells sorted from blood. Noted subset: CD45RA+ positively selected. The rearrangement joins TRBV30 to TRBJ1-4, with D maybe TRBD1 (5 bases). Here the CDR3 DNA reads TGTGCCTGGAGTGTACAGGATAAGGGTGAAAAACTGTTTTTT. Its translation: CAWSVQDKGEKLFF.